A single T cell receptor (beta chain) is shown here with its context. Antigen unknown. This record comes from a study of cytomegalovirus exposure and HLA in healthy donors. At the level of the study: Counted in an early data release were roughly 81 million unique TCRs from HLA-typed donors. Out of approximately 400 genotyped donors, less than 90% belonged to the Caucasian-associated ancestry cluster. General observations from the study: A further, later analysis showed that HLA-associated TCR beta chains (compared with equally common others) were more clonally expanded. Reportedly, HLA-A and HLA-B alleles of most subjects were accurately predicted from TCR beta.

This PCR relied on a set of 60 Vbeta primers and 13 Jbeta primers. The table came from immunoSEQ multiplex PCR; TCRdb's copy has only in-frame clones and leaves some out. Found here are about 98,000 clones, 70% of them singletons; the top ten hold about 2.5%. Germline lookup yields CDR1 MNHEY and CDR2 SMNVEV (reference sequence). The CDR3 is 16 residues long. V trimming: 0 bases; J trimming: 4 bases; junction bases outside the gene matches: 7. The V gene is TRBV27, the J gene TRBJ1-2, with 8 bases matching TRBD1. Sequenced sample: PBMCs. The clonotype comes from a man in his forties or fifties in good health and CMV-seronegative. The CDR3 loop is CASSLSGQGASYGYTF. The CDR3 DNA follows: TGTGCCAGCAGTTTATCGGGGCAGGGGGCGAGCTATGGCTACACCTTC.